This TCR beta chain was profiled in a study of blood T cell repertoires in COVID-19. Germline CDR1 reads SGHDT; CDR2 reads YYEEEE. V lost 4 bases to trimming and J lost 8 bases; unmatched junction nucleotides: 10. CDR3 size: 16 residues. Authors' analysis steps: For nucleated cells, counts were estimated from reference gene primer amplification. Profiled with immunoSEQ multiplex PCR; TCRdb holds only in-frame clones, not every one. V, J and clone size are those of that table, while D and trimming were read from the DNA. The repertoire consists of fewer than 45,000 clones, with around 85% occurring once and the leading ten covering roughly 5.2%.

The chain joins TRBV5-6 to TRBJ1-4; 11 nucleotides line up with TRBD1. This clonotype was sampled from a man aged 50 to 60 with active COVID-19. Input material: peripheral blood. The CDR3 nucleotides are TGTGCCAGCAGCGGAGACGGACAGGGGGCGCTGGAAAAACTGTTTTTT. This sequence encodes CASSGDGQGALEKLFF.